This T cell receptor beta chain stems from a study of cytomegalovirus exposure and HLA in healthy donors. V was shortened by 5 bases and J by 5 bases, with 24 bases between the two germline ends. There are 17 residues in the CDR3. The germline V gene encodes CDR1 LGHNT and CDR2 FRNRAP. Primers included in the PCR were 60 Vbeta and 13 Jbeta primers. Sequencing used immunoSEQ multiplex PCR; TCRdb keeps in-frame clones, though not all of them. Among around 150,000 clones listed, around 86% were seen once. Concerning this clone: Its cognate antigen is unknown.

Findings of the study overall: It was likely that a cluster of highly shared sequence variants was a sequencing artifact. In terms of immune exposure information, only CMV serostatus was available.

This receptor was taken from a man aged 50-60 years in good health and CMV-seropositive. V and J are TRBV12-5 and TRBJ2-5, with D possibly being TRBD1 (6 bases). The sequenced sample was PBMCs. In nucleotides, the CDR3 is TGTGCTAGTGGTCCCCCAGGACAGCCCCCCTGGAGGGAGACCCAGTACTTC. This sequence encodes CASGPPGQPPWRETQYF.